The entry below gives a single T cell receptor beta chain sequence along with its context. In the authors' workflow: Amplification of reference gene primers provided the estimated nucleated cell counts. The table came from immunoSEQ multiplex PCR; TCRdb's copy has only in-frame clones and leaves some out. The DNA was the basis for D and trimming; V, J and clone size are from that table. The data show fewer than 200,000 clones, approximately 82% seen once. The source of the sample is a study of blood T cell repertoires in COVID-19. Cohorts were assigned according to the clinical history that participants reported. Two consecutive negative NP/OP PCR tests, clearance, or resolved symptoms defined Cohort 3 recovery. Material: PBMCs or T cells enriched from blood (not recorded which). This receptor was obtained from a man aged 45 to 65 who had recovered from COVID-19.

In DNA form, the CDR3 reads TGTGCCAGCTCACTGCAGGGTAATGAAAAACTGTTTTTT. It codes for CASSLQGNEKLFF. This sequence joins TRBV18 and TRBJ1-4; a weak D match, TRBD1 (5 bases). The CDR3 runs 13 residues. V was trimmed by 4 bases and J by 4 bases, leaving 7 bases between them. In germline, CDR1 is KGHSH, CDR2 LQKENI. The complete variable domain, with remaining parts taken from reference TRBV18 and TRBJ1-4, reads NAGVMQNPRHLVRRRGQEARLRCSPMKGHSHVYWYRQLPEEGLKFMVYLQKENIIDESGMPKERFSAEFPKEGPSILRIQQVVRGDSAAYFCASSLQGNEKLFFGSGTQLSVL.